This T cell receptor beta chain derives from a study of blood T cell repertoires in COVID-19. About the study: Sites in the United States, Italy and Spain provided acute and convalescent COVID-19 samples. In each case, the material was cDNA or gDNA derived from T cells, B-cell-depleted T cells, or PBMCs.

Methods used by the authors: Scientists estimated how many nucleated cells there were by amplifying reference gene primers. Produced via immunoSEQ multiplex PCR; TCRdb's table is partial and in-frame only. That table furnishes V, J and clone size, whereas the DNA furnished D and trimming. The table shows 120,000 or so clones, with around three quarters occurring only once. This clone was recorded once. This TCR was sampled from a man aged 40-49 years with active or convalescent COVID-19. The sample comprised peripheral blood.

The CDR3, as DNA: TGTGCCATCAGTGAGTCGTCACCGGGTTTTCATAAGTACTTC. It translates to CAISESSPGFHKYF. The chain carries TRBV10-3 and TRBJ2-7; D remains unclear. Trimming shortened V by 0 bases and J by 11 bases, and 17 bases separated the two germline ends. CDR1 and CDR2 from the germline V gene are ENHRY and SYGVKD. The CDR3 consists of 14 residues.